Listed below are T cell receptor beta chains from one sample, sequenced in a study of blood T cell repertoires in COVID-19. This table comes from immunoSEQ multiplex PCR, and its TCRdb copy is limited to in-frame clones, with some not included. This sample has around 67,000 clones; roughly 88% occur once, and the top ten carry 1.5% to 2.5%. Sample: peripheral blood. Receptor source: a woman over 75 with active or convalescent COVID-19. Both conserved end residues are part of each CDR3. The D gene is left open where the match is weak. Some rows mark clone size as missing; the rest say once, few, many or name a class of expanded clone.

TGTGCCATCACCACCGGGGGAGGAGGGTACGAGCAGTACTTC	CAITTGGGGYEQYF	.	TRBJ2-7	TRBV10-3	.
TGCGCCAGCAGCCTCGGACATAACTTTTACCAAGAGACCCAGTACTTC	CASSLGHNFYQETQYF	.	TRBJ2-5	TRBV5-1	.
TGCGCCAGCAGCCAAGCAGGGGGTCGTGGCAATGAGCAGTTCTTC	CASSQAGGRGNEQFF	.	TRBJ2-1	TRBV4-1	TRBD1
TGTGCCAGCACCAAGGGACAGGGCTTGGAGCAGTTCTTC	CASTKGQGLEQFF	.	TRBJ2-1	TRBV2	TRBD1
TGTGCCATCGGGTCGGAGAACTATGGCTACACCTTC	CAIGSENYGYTF	.	TRBJ1-2	TRBV10-3	.
TGTGCCAGCAGCGCGGCAGGGGGGATGGGAGCTTTCTTT	CASSAAGGMGAFF	.	TRBJ1-1	TRBV3-1/TRBV3-2	TRBD1
TGTGCCAGCACCAACCCTTACCTCAGGGTTGGCAATCAGCCCCAGCATTTT	CASTNPYLRVGNQPQHF	.	TRBJ1-5	TRBV27	.
TGCGCCAGCAGCTTGGGACTAGCGGGGGGAGAGACCCAGTACTTC	CASSLGLAGGETQYF	.	TRBJ2-5	TRBV5-1	TRBD2
TGCAGTGCTAGTAGGGACAGGGGCGTTAACACTGAAGCTTTCTTT	CSASRDRGVNTEAFF	few	TRBJ1-1	TRBV20-1	TRBD1
TGTGCCAGCAGGAACAGGGTTGGGGAGACCCAGTACTTC	CASRNRVGETQYF	.	TRBJ2-5	TRBV6-5	.
TGCAGTGCTAGCCTTGACTATGGCTACACCTTC	CSASLDYGYTF	.	TRBJ1-2	TRBV20-1	.
TGTGCCAGCAGCCGAGAAAACCAGGGATACACTGAAGCTTTCTTT	CASSRENQGYTEAFF	.	TRBJ1-1	TRBV6-5	.
TGTGCCAGCAGCCCCCTGCGGGGGAACACCGGGGAGCTGTTTTTT	CASSPLRGNTGELFF	.	TRBJ2-2	TRBV3-1/TRBV3-2	.
TGCGCCAGCAGCCAAAGAGGGACAGTCACAGATACGCAGTATTTT	CASSQRGTVTDTQYF	.	TRBJ2-3	TRBV4-1	TRBD1
TGTGCCAGTAGTATAGAAGGGCTAGCTCCACTAGCCAAAAACATTCAGTACTTC	CASSIEGLAPLAKNIQYF	once	TRBJ2-4	TRBV19	.
TGCGCCAGCAGCCATGGCGGGGGGGACCGGACAGATACGCAGTATTTT	CASSHGGGDRTDTQYF	.	TRBJ2-3	TRBV4-3	TRBD2
TGTGCCAGCTCACCCTATGAGAACACTGAAGCTTTCTTT	CASSPYENTEAFF	.	TRBJ1-1	TRBV18	.
TGTGCCAGCAGTTTATTGGGACAGGGGAGCACTGAAGCTTTCTTT	CASSLLGQGSTEAFF	.	TRBJ1-1	TRBV27	TRBD1
TGTGCCAGCAGTCGACTAGCCTACAATGAGCAGTTCTTC	CASSRLAYNEQFF	.	TRBJ2-1	TRBV12-3/TRBV12-4	.
TGTGCCAGCTCACCCATAATACAAGACAGGTCTTATGAGCAGTTCTTC	CASSPIIQDRSYEQFF	few	TRBJ2-1	TRBV18	.
TGTGCCAGCAGCCCGAGACAGGGTGTGAACACTGAAGCTTTCTTT	CASSPRQGVNTEAFF	.	TRBJ1-1	TRBV5-6	TRBD1
TGCAGCGTTGCCCTCCGGGGGAGCACAGATACGCAGTATTTT	CSVALRGSTDTQYF	.	TRBJ2-3	TRBV29-1	.
TGTGCCAGTAGTATAGCGGTTAGCTCCTACAATGAGCAGTTCTTC	CASSIAVSSYNEQFF	.	TRBJ2-1	TRBV19	.
TGCGCCAGCAGCCAAGACAATCACTCGGGAGAGACCCAGTACTTC	CASSQDNHSGETQYF	.	TRBJ2-5	TRBV4-3	.
TGTGCCAGCAACGGCAGGGCGAACACCGGGGAGCTGTTTTTT	CASNGRANTGELFF	.	TRBJ2-2	TRBV6-6	.
TGTGCCAGCAGGCCAGACAGGGGGGAAGCTTTCTTT	CASRPDRGEAFF	once	TRBJ1-1	TRBV6-5	TRBD1
TGTGCCAGCAGTGAACGGGGTGATACGCAGTATTTT	CASSERGDTQYF	.	TRBJ2-3	TRBV6-1	.
TGTGCCAGCAGCCCCGGACAGGGACCCACTGAAGCTTTCTTT	CASSPGQGPTEAFF	few	TRBJ1-1	TRBV7-3	TRBD1
TGTGCCAGCAGTTTTCAGGGGGCCAAAAACATTCAGTACTTC	CASSFQGAKNIQYF	.	TRBJ2-4	TRBV27	.
TGTGCCATCAGTGAGTACCCAACAGGGGGGGCGAACACTGAAGCTTTCTTT	CAISEYPTGGANTEAFF	.	TRBJ1-1	TRBV10-3	TRBD1
TGTGCCAGCAGCCCTCCCGCCGGGACAGGGAAAACTTTCTTT	CASSPPAGTGKTFF	.	TRBJ1-1	TRBV4-2	TRBD1
TGTGCCAGTAGTATAGGCGGAACTGGCTACACCTTC	CASSIGGTGYTF	.	TRBJ1-2	TRBV19	.
TGTGCCAGCAGTTCCGGACACACCCGTATAGGCAATGAGCAGTTCTTC	CASSSGHTRIGNEQFF	.	TRBJ2-1	TRBV6-5	.
TGCGCCAGCAAGGGCCTCGGGGGGAGCACAGATACGCAGTATTTT	CASKGLGGSTDTQYF	few	TRBJ2-3	TRBV5-1	TRBD2
TGTGCCAGCAGCTTGATGGGGGGTCCGCTCTTC	CASSLMGGPLF	.	TRBJ2-7	TRBV5-8	.
TGCGCCAGCAGCTTGGCCAGGGTAAGCTCTGAAGCTTTCTTT	CASSLARVSSEAFF	.	TRBJ1-1	TRBV5-1	.
TGTGCCAGTAGTTCCAGGGCGGGGGATAACTATGGCTACACCTTC	CASSSRAGDNYGYTF	.	TRBJ1-2	TRBV19	.
TGTGCCAGCAGCTTGGATCCAGGGCTAGGCATTCAGTACTTC	CASSLDPGLGIQYF	.	TRBJ2-4	TRBV5-6	.
TGCGCCAGCAGCCAAGATTTAGCGTGGGGAGATACGCAGTATTTT	CASSQDLAWGDTQYF	.	TRBJ2-3	TRBV4-1	.
TGTGCCTGGAGTTCTACCCTGACAGGGAGCTATGGCTACACCTTC	CAWSSTLTGSYGYTF	.	TRBJ1-2	TRBV30	TRBD1
TGTGCCAGTAGTATAGGCCAGGACCAAGAGACCCAGTACTTC	CASSIGQDQETQYF	.	TRBJ2-5	TRBV19	.
TGTGCCAGCAGTAGACAGGGGATTTATGGCTACACCTTC	CASSRQGIYGYTF	.	TRBJ1-2	TRBV12-3/TRBV12-4	TRBD1
TGCGCCAGCAGTGCTGGACAGGGGGGCACTGAAGCTTTCTTT	CASSAGQGGTEAFF	.	TRBJ1-1	TRBV10-1	TRBD1
TGTGCCAGCTCGTTGGGGGGGTTCGAGTTTGAAGCTTTCTTT	CASSLGGFEFEAFF	few	TRBJ1-1	TRBV25-1	.